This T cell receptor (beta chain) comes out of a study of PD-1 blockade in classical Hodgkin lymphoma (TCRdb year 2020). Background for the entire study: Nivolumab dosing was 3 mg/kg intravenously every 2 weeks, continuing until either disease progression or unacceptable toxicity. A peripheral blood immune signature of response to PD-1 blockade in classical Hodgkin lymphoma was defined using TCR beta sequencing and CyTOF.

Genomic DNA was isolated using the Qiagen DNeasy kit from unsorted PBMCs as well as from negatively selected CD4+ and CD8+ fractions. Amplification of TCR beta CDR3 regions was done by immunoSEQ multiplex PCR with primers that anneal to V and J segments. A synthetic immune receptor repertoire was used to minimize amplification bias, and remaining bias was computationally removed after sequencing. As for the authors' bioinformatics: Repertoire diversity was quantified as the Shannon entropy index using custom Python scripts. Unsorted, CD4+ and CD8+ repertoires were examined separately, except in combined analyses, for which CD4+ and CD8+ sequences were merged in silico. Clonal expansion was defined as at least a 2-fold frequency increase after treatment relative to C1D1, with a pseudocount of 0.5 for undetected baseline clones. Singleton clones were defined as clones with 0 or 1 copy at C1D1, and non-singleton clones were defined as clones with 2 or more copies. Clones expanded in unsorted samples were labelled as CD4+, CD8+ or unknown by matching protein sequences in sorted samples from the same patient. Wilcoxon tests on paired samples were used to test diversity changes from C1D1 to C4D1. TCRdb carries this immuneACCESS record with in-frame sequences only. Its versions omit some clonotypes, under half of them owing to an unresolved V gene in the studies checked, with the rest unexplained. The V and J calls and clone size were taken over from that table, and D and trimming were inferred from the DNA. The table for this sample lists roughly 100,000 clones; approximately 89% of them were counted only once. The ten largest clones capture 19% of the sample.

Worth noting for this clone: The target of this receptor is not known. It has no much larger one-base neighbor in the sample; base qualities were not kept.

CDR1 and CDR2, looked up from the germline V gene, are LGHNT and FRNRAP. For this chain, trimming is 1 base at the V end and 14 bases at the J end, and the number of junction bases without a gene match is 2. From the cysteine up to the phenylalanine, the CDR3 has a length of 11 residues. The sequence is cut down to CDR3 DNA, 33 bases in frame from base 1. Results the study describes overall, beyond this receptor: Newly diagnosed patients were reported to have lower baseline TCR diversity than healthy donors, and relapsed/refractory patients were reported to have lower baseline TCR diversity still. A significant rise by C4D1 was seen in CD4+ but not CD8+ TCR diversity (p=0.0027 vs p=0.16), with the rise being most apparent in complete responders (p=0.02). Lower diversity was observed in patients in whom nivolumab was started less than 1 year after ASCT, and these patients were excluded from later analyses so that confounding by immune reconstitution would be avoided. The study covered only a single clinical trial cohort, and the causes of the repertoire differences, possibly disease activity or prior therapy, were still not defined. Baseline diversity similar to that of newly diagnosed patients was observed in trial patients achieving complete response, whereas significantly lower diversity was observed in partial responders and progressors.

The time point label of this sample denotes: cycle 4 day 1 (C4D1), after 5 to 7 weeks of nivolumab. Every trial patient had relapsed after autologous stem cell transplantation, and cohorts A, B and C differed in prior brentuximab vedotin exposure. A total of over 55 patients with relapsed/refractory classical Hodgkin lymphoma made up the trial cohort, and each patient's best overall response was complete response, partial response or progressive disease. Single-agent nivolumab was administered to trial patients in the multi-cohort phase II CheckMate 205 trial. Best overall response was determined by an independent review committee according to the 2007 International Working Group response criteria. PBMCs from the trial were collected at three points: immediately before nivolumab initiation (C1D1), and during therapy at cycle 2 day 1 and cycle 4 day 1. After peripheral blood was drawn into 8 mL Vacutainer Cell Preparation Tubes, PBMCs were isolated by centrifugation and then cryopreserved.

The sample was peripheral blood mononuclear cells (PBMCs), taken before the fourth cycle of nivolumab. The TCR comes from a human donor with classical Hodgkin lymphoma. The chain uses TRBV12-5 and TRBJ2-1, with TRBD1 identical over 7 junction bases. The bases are TGTGCTAGTGGTTTGGGGGACAGTGAGTTCTTC. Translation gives CASGLGDSEFF.